These 30 T cell receptor beta chains were all obtained from the same sample, sequenced in a study of blood T cell repertoires in COVID-19. TCRdb's table, derived via immunoSEQ multiplex PCR, lists solely in-frame clones and lacks some. The data show approximately 210,000 clones, roughly 90% seen once. Sequencing used peripheral blood. Receptor source: a woman between 40 and 55 years old with acute or convalescent COVID-19.

The chain has TRBV6-6 and TRBJ2-2; TRBD2 agrees at 7 bases. CDR3 length: 14 amino acids. Trimming cost V 7 bases and J 5 bases; bases outside gene matches: 7. The germline V gene has CDR1 MNHNY and CDR2 SVGAGI (reference sequence). The CDR3 DNA reads TGTGCCAGCACCTCGAAAGCGGGGACCGGGGAGCTGTTTTTT. It is translated as CASTSKAGTGELFF.

The V gene is TRBV28, the J gene TRBJ1-2; no clear D gene. CDR3 size: 14 residues. Germline-derived CDR1 and CDR2 are MDHEN and SYDVKM. Deletions cut 1 base from V and 8 bases from J, with 14 bases between. In DNA form, the CDR3 reads TGTGCCAGCAGTTTATTGGAGACGTTTAGGGGCTACACCTTC. This translates into CASSLLETFRGYTF.

The chain carries TRBV24-1 and TRBJ1-1; TRBD1 matches 8 bases. The CDR3 has 14 residues. V lost 7 bases, J lost 1 base, and 4 bases stayed unmatched. In germline, CDR1 is KGHDR, CDR2 SFDVKD. The CDR3 region has the DNA TGTGCCACCAGGGACAGGGTGGCGAACACTGAAGCTTTCTTT. It encodes CATRDRVANTEAFF.

The rearrangement joins TRBV12-3 or TRBV12-4 to TRBJ1-2; D is unclear. This CDR3 is built from 12 residues. Trimming took 3 bases from V and 4 from J, leaving 6 bases between them. CDR3 in amino acids: CASSFVSYGYTF. The CDR3 bases are TGTGCCAGCAGTTTCGTCTCCTATGGCTACACCTTC.

The rearrangement joins TRBV13 to TRBJ2-3; 7 bases are shared with TRBD2. The germline V gene has CDR1 PRHDT and CDR2 FYEKMQ (reference sequence). The CDR3 spans 18 residues. V gave up 5 bases and J gave up 2 bases; unmatched junction bases: 16. CDR3: CASSGGLDAIEPTDTQYF. In nucleotides, the CDR3 is TGTGCCAGCAGCGGCGGACTAGATGCCATAGAACCCACAGATACGCAGTATTTT.

The chain has TRBV27 and TRBJ1-6; maybe TRBD1 (5 bases). In germline, CDR1 is MNHEY, CDR2 SMNVEV (reference sequence). The V gene lost 6 bases and the J gene lost 7 bases, with 10 bases spanning the gap. The CDR3 spans 13 residues. The CDR3 DNA reads TGTGCCAGCAGAATGGGGGGGAATTCACCCCTCCACTTT. Its protein product is CASRMGGNSPLHF.

Comments on this clone: This sample also contains other DNA sequences that code for the same CDR3. The gene calls are TRBV5-1 and TRBJ2-5, with TRBD1 as a possible D gene (5 bases). Looked up from germline, CDR1 is SGHRS and CDR2 is YFSETQ. The V end lost 0 bases, the J end lost 1 base, and 7 bases lay between the germline ends. The CDR3 length is 14 residues. Here the CDR3 reads CASSLGGGQETQYF. The CDR3 DNA follows: TGCGCCAGCAGCTTGGGGGGCGGCCAAGAGACCCAGTACTTC.

A word on this clone: A read error may account for a junction end that differs from germline. V gene TRBV5-1 combines with J gene TRBJ1-1, with a possible D match to TRBD1 (5 bases). CDR1 and CDR2 from the germline V gene are SGHRS and YFSETQ. This CDR3 region has 13 residues. CDR3 bases: TGCGCCAGCAGCTTGGAGGGGAGGTCGGAGCTGGACTTT. It is translated as CASSLEGRSELDF.

Here the CDR3 reads CASSVPGGGYGYTF. For the CDR3, the DNA is TGCGCCAGCAGCGTGCCGGGTGGCGGCTATGGCTACACCTTC. V gene TRBV4-1 combines with J gene TRBJ1-2; D unclear. The ends were cut back, 5 bases at V and 4 bases at J, with 14 bases in the middle. Germline values: CDR1 MGHRA, CDR2 YSYEKL. This CDR3 is built from 14 residues.

CDR3: CASSTGDRGLDGYTF. CDR3 in DNA: TGCGCCAGCAGCACTGGGGACAGGGGGCTTGATGGCTACACCTTC. The rearrangement uses TRBV5-1 and TRBJ1-2; 12 bases line up with TRBD1. Germline values: CDR1 SGHRS, CDR2 YFSETQ. J gave up 6 bases and V 4 bases, and 7 bases lay outside the gene matches. This CDR3 contains 15 residues.

The table lists this clone with a few counts. The chain recombines TRBV9 with TRBJ1-2; D not resolved. CDR1 and CDR2 (germline): SGDLS, YYNGEE. CDR3 size: 16 residues. The V end was cut by 0 bases, the J end by 5 bases, with 17 bases between. CDR3 in DNA: TGTGCCAGCAGCGTAGGGGCGGGGAGGGCCTCGTATGGCTACACCTTC. Translating gives CASSVGAGRASYGYTF.

This clone was observed a few times. The chain employs TRBV5-4 and TRBJ2-5, with 7 bases that match TRBD2. The V and J ends lost 0 bases and 4 bases, in that order; junction bases with no gene match: 6. The CDR3 has 15 residues. Per the germline V gene, CDR1 is SGHNT and CDR2 is YYREEE (reference sequence). CDR3 nucleotide sequence: TGTGCCAGCAGCTTGGGGGACTACCCCACAGAGACCCAGTACTTC. It yields the protein CASSLGDYPTETQYF.

V and J are TRBV2 and TRBJ2-5; D uncertain. This CDR3 region has 13 residues. The V gene's germline CDR1 is SNHLY and CDR2 FYNNEI. Trimming removed 7 bases from V and 0 bases from J, with 9 bases in between. CDR3 sequence reads: CASKFDNQETQYF. In DNA, the CDR3 is TGTGCCAGCAAATTCGACAACCAAGAGACCCAGTACTTC.

The V and J genes are TRBV19 and TRBJ1-1; 8 positions match TRBD1. CDR1 and CDR2 (germline): LNHDA, SQIVND (reference sequence). V lost 3 bases and J lost 6; bases outside the gene matches: 6. CDR3 length equals 14 residues. The CDR3 coding sequence is TGTGCCAGTAGTATCGGCAGGGGGCAGGCTGAAGCTTTCTTT. Its translation is CASSIGRGQAEAFF.

The chain carries TRBV18 and TRBJ1-1; 10 bases are a match to TRBD1. The length of the CDR3 is 13 residues. V gave up 5 bases and J gave up 4 bases; unmatched junction bases: 1. Germline V lookup: CDR1 KGHSH, CDR2 LQKENI. This CDR3 is CASSGQGGTEAFF. The CDR3 nucleotides are TGTGCCAGCTCAGGACAGGGGGGCACTGAAGCTTTCTTT.

The chain has TRBV27 and TRBJ2-7; 14 bases are shared with TRBD2. J was trimmed by 7 bases and V by 5 bases; bases with no gene match: 7. CDR1 is MNHEY and CDR2 is SMNVEV in the germline V gene (reference sequence). This CDR3 region has 15 residues. The CDR3 DNA follows: TGTGCCAGCAGTCCCGGGACTAGCGGGGGACCTGAGCAGTACGTC. Protein: CASSPGTSGGPEQYV.

The chain employs TRBV6-5 and TRBJ1-1; D possibly corresponds to TRBD1 (5 bases). Trimming took off 6 bases at V and 2 bases at J, with 16 bases between the two ends. The CDR3 has 15 amino acids. CDR1 MNHEY and CDR2 SVGAGI come from the germline V gene. For the CDR3, the DNA is TGTGCCAGCAGCGCAGACAGACAACCAAACACTGAAGCTTTCTTT. This gives the protein CASSADRQPNTEAFF.

This clone was recorded once. This chain uses TRBV9 with TRBJ2-2, with 11 bases matching TRBD2. This CDR3 spans 17 amino acids. CDR1 is SGDLS and CDR2 is YYNGEE in the germline V gene. With 2 bases clipped from V and 2 bases from J, the junction kept 5 bases outside the gene matches. The CDR3 protein is CASSVSGGALNTGELFF. The CDR3 coding sequence is TGTGCCAGCAGCGTTAGCGGGGGGGCCTTAAACACCGGGGAGCTGTTTTTT.

V is TRBV10-3 and J is TRBJ2-5; no clear D gene. The CDR3 is 14 amino acids. The germline gives CDR1 ENHRY, CDR2 SYGVKD. V was pared by 2 bases and J by 7 bases, with 14 bases between. The CDR3 reads CAISERVAPGTQYF. The CDR3 region has the DNA TGTGCCATCAGTGAGCGAGTGGCACCGGGGACCCAGTACTTC.

The rearrangement links TRBV21-1 to TRBJ2-5; the table's D call TRBD1 went unverified against the DNA. TRBV21-1 counts as a pseudogene. This CDR3 contains 14 residues. The chain's CDR3 is CASSNQGEGETQYF. DNA for the CDR3: TGTGCCAGCAGCAATCAGGGGGAAGGAGAGACCCAGTACTTC.

V usage is TRBV29-1 and J usage is TRBJ2-3, with D maybe TRBD2 (6 bases). The germline gives CDR1 SQVTM, CDR2 ANQGSEA. V was cut by 7 bases and J by 6 bases, with 23 bases left in between. The CDR3 has 15 amino acids. CDR3 in amino acids: CSGKLGTPGDDTQYF. CDR3 DNA sequence: TGCAGCGGCAAACTCGGGACTCCCGGTGATGATACGCAGTATTTT.

The rearrangement joins TRBV30 to TRBJ1-4; TRBD1 matches 9 bases. The CDR3 is 17 residues long. Germline loops: CDR1 GTSNPN, CDR2 SVGIG (reference sequence). V trimming: 1 base; J trimming: 1 base; junction bases outside the gene matches: 7. The CDR3 DNA is TGTGCCTGGAGTGGGGGACAGGGTCGAGGAACTAATGAAAAACTGTTTTTT. As protein: CAWSGGQGRGTNEKLFF.

The CDR3 sequence: CASSPPDRAPNYGYTF. CDR3 nucleotides: TGTGCCAGCTCACCACCGGACAGGGCCCCCAACTATGGCTACACCTTC. The gene calls are TRBV18 and TRBJ1-2; TRBD1 matches at 8 bases. Germline V CDR1 and CDR2: KGHSH, LQKENI. The CDR3 consists of 16 residues. After removal of 0 bases from V and 2 bases from J, the junction contained 5 bases not matched to a gene.

This clone has a handful of counts. V is TRBV4-1 and J is TRBJ2-1; D might be TRBD2 (6 bases). This CDR3 comprises 16 residues. The V gene lost 1 base and the J gene lost 4 bases, with 14 bases spanning the gap. In germline, CDR1 is MGHRA, CDR2 YSYEKL. Here the CDR3 DNA reads TGCGCCAGCAGCCAAGTCGATATACTAGCTTACAATGAGCAGTTCTTC. Translation: CASSQVDILAYNEQFF.

V usage is TRBV6-6 and J usage is TRBJ1-6; TRBD1 matches 7 bases. Unmatched junction bases numbered 11, after V lost 5 bases and J lost 1 base. This CDR3 is 18 amino acids long. Germline-derived CDR1 and CDR2 are MNHNY and SVGAGI (reference sequence). Here the CDR3 DNA reads TGTGCCAGCAGTCCGGGACAGCGGAGTGGGTCCTATAATTCACCCCTCCACTTT. Translation gives CASSPGQRSGSYNSPLHF.

V and J are TRBV3-1 (or the pseudogene TRBV3-2) and TRBJ2-1, with a tentative D call TRBD1 (5 bases). CDR1 LGHDT and CDR2 YNNKEL come from the germline V gene (reference sequence). The CDR3 totals 16 residues. Trimming removed 2 bases at V and 0 bases at J, with 11 bases between. CDR3 protein: CASSQRVTASYNEQFF. In DNA, the CDR3 is TGTGCCAGCAGCCAAAGGGTGACAGCCTCCTACAATGAGCAGTTCTTC.

This chain uses TRBV27 with TRBJ1-3; unclear D gene. Germline lookup yields CDR1 MNHEY and CDR2 SMNVEV (reference sequence). Trimming left V 5 bases short and J 4 bases short, with 9 bases between. The CDR3 spans 13 residues. CDR3 sequence: CASSLSAGNTIYF. CDR3 in DNA: TGTGCCAGCAGTCTTAGTGCCGGAAACACCATATATTTT.

J is TRBJ1-1 and V is TRBV15, with TRBD1 identical over 7 bases. V gave up 1 base and J gave up 2 bases; unmatched junction bases: 7. This CDR3 spans 16 amino acids. Germline assignment: CDR1 LNHNV and CDR2 YYDKDF (reference sequence). The CDR3 sequence is CATSRARGQTNTEAFF. The CDR3 bases are TGTGCCACCAGCAGAGCCCGGGGACAGACCAACACTGAAGCTTTCTTT.

This chain joins TRBV4-1 and TRBJ1-2; tentatively, D is TRBD1 (5 bases). Between the trimmed V and J ends, which lost 1 base and 5 bases, there was a span of 11 bases. Germline V gene data show CDR1 as MGHRA and CDR2 as YSYEKL. This CDR3 has 14 residues. The CDR3 loop is CASSQGDPGYGYTF. The CDR3 bases are TGCGCCAGCAGCCAAGGTGACCCAGGGTATGGCTACACCTTC.

This chain links TRBV29-1 with TRBJ2-5; 11 nucleotides match TRBD2. CDR1 and CDR2 (germline): SQVTM, ANQGSEA. V trimming: 4 bases; J trimming: 0 bases; junction bases outside the gene matches: 10. The CDR3 loop spans 17 amino acids. In DNA form, the CDR3 reads TGCAGCGTTGTGCAACTAGCGGGAGAAAGGTACCAAGAGACCCAGTACTTC. Translated, it gives CSVVQLAGERYQETQYF.